This T cell receptor (beta chain) emerged from a study of T cells in Graves' hyperthyroidism and ophthalmopathy (dated by TCRdb to the late 2010s). With regard to the full study: Peripheral blood samples were taken at initial diagnosis, before any treatment was given. A discovery cohort of about 96 patients, roughly 40 with Graves' ophthalmopathy and about 58 with stable Graves' hyperthyroidism, was used to find distinguishing TCR V-J signatures. Following sampling, methimazole starting at 30 mg daily was given to hyperthyroidism patients, and high-dose intravenous methylprednisolone was given to ophthalmopathy patients. Prospective prediction of ophthalmopathy was tested in an independent validation cohort consisting of 18 to 20 hyperthyroidism patients and some 16 patients who later progressed to ophthalmopathy. For training and testing, the approximately 92 patients in the discovery cohort were randomly divided in a 7:3 ratio. Thyroid tissue and blood T-cell repertoires from about six Graves' hyperthyroidism patients were also compared in the study. According to the paper, TCR Vbeta CDR3 sequencing was carried out on about 140 peripheral blood samples, which came from under 50 ophthalmopathy, fewer than 80 hyperthyroidism and approximately 17 progressor patients.

What the study reported, not specific to this receptor: Sample size was not statistically predetermined, and investigators were not blinded to group allocation. In validation, the model predicted progression to ophthalmopathy a median of about 6 months before onset, with approximately 68% sensitivity and nearly 75% specificity. Most expanded thyroid clonotypes (frequency above 0.001) were also detected in blood, suggesting blood repertoires may reflect thyroid immune responses. A 13 V-J signature model separated ophthalmopathy from stable hyperthyroidism, with approximately 86% sensitivity and about 81% specificity in cross-validation and 80%/75% in testing.

In the ophthalmopathy patients, disease was moderately to severely active, with a Clinical Activity Score of 3 or more, a NOSPECS grade of 4 or more, and a duration of less than 3 months. The study excluded patients with uncontrolled infections, other autoimmune diseases, pregnancy or lactation. Diagnoses were based on clinical symptoms, serum thyroxine and TRAb, thyroid ultrasound and orbital computed tomography. PBMCs were separated from roughly 10 ml of fresh peripheral blood using Ficoll-Paque density gradient centrifugation. Total RNA was extracted with Trizol reagent, and quality was checked on an Agilent 2100 Bioanalyzer. The TCR beta CDR3 regions were amplified from the RNA transcripts. The first round of RT-PCR for the TCR CDR3 was performed with the HTBI primer set and the Qiagen OneStep RT-PCR kit. Libraries were constructed in a second round of multiplex PCR, after which size selection and purification were performed. Sequencing of the libraries was done on an Illumina HiSeq2000 using paired-end 100 bp reads. Per the authors' processing: Raw data were processed with SOAPnuke, discarding reads with adapters, uncalled bases, mean Phred below 15, or no exact constant-primer or identifier match. High-quality paired reads were merged with COPE v1.2.5, and unique nucleotide sequences were defined as clonotypes. MiTCR v1.1 was used to align the clonotypes against IMGT TRBV, TRBD and TRBJ reference segments. The analysis included only V-J combinations with a frequency above 0.0001, which together covered more than 99% of the repertoires. The TCS score was defined as F50 (clonal expansion) divided by E x V (chaos), with BLOSUM62-based TCRdist calculated between CDR3 peptides within each V-J. Welch's t-statistics and random forest reduced fewer than 550 V-J features to roughly 13, which were used in a naive Bayes classifier (R e1071). The public reads were run again by TCRdb, first through fastp at Q25 and then through MiXCR, and only productive beta chains were kept. Every entry covers one CDR3 protein and lists the most common genes and DNA from its rows. These V and J calls rely on TCRdb rather than the paper's analysis. This sample has 500,000 or so distinct CDR3 sequences in its table, and 15% to 20% of those were observed once. The top ten clonotypes cover approximately 32% of the sample.

According to the germline V gene, CDR1 reads SQVTM and CDR2 reads ANQGSEA. V drops 3 bases and J drops 7 bases, leaving 12 bases in between. The CDR3 holds 12 amino acids from the cysteine to the phenylalanine. Just the 36-base CDR3 DNA is kept, in frame starting at base 1. Ten or more counts support this clonotype. The antigen it recognizes is unknown. No base quality values were provided; no much bigger clone lies one nucleotide off. The sequence derives from a woman between 25 and 40 years old with Graves' ophthalmopathy. Input material: blood. The chain is encoded by TRBV29-1 joined to TRBJ1-2; TRBD1 is perhaps the D gene, given 6 matching bases. The DNA reads as follows: TGCAGCGTTGAGGGGGGGCGAGGTGGCTACACCTTC. Translated, it reads CSVEGGRGGYTF. The CDR3, completed at both ends by the reference TRBV29-1 and TRBJ1-2 genes, gives the full variable domain SAVISQKPSRDICQRGTSLTIQCQVDSQVTMMFWYRQQPGQSLTLIATANQGSEATYESGFVIDKFPISRPNLTFSTLTVSNMSPEDSSIYLCSVEGGRGGYTFGSGTRLTVV.